These 2 T cell receptor beta chains were all obtained from the same sample, sequenced in a study of T cells in Graves' hyperthyroidism and ophthalmopathy. Amplification targeted TCR beta CDR3 regions from RNA transcripts. HTBI primers were used for first-round RT-PCR of the TCR CDR3. Using its own MiXCR run on the multiplex PCR reads, TCRdb lists one record per CDR3 protein. This sample carries hundreds of thousands of distinct CDR3 sequences, about 14% of them seen once, and the ten largest clones take 9.5% to 15%. Sequencing was done on a sample of blood. The receptors derive from a woman aged 50 to 60 with Graves' ophthalmopathy.

The J gene is TRBJ1-5, the V gene TRBV14; the D is unclear. The CDR3 has 13 residues. The V end was cut by 2 bases, the J end by 7 bases, with 9 bases between. Germline loops: CDR1 SGHDN, CDR2 FVKESK. The CDR3 nucleotides read TGTGCCAGCAGCCAATGGGAGGACCAGCCCCAGCATTTT. Translation: CASSQWEDQPQHF. The entire variable domain, with the rest obtained from reference TRBV14 and TRBJ1-5, is as follows: EAGVTQFPSHSVIEKGQTVTLRCDPISGHDNLYWYRRVMGKEIKFLLHFVKESKQDESGMPNNRFLAERTGGTYSTLKVQPAELEDSGVYFCASSQWEDQPQHFGDGTRLSIL.

This sequence joins TRBV19 and TRBJ2-6; tentative D call: TRBD2 (6 bases). Trimming stripped 5 bases from V and 2 bases from J, with 13 bases between. This CDR3 comprises 16 residues. CDR1 and CDR2 from the germline V gene are LNHDA and SQIVND (reference sequence). CDR3 in DNA: TGTGCCAGTAGTTTGGGCGGGGTAACTGGGGCCAACGTCCTGACTTTC. Amino acids: CASSLGGVTGANVLTF.